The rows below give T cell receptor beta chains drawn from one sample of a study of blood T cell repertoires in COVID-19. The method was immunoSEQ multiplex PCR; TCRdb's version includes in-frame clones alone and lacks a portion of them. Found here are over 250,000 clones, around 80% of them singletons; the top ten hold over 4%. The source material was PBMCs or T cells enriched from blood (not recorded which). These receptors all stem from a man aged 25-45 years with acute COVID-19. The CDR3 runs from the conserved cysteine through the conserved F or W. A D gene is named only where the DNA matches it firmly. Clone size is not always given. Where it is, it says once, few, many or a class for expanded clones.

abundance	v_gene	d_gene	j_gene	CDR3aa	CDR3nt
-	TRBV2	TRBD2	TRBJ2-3	CASSEASGGGADTQYF	TGTGCCAGCAGTGAGGCTAGCGGGGGCGGCGCAGATACGCAGTATTTT
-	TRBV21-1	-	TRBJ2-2	CASSKALGKRDRGTGELFF	TGTGCCAGCAGCAAAGCGCTAGGAAAAAGGGACAGGGGTACCGGGGAGCTGTTTTTT
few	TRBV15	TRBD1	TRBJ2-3	CATSPDRQGGSDTQYF	TGTGCCACCAGCCCTGACCGACAGGGCGGGTCAGATACGCAGTATTTT
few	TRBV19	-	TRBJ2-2	CASSGGSTGELFF	TGTGCCAGTAGTGGGGGGAGCACCGGGGAGCTGTTTTTT
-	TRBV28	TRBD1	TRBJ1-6	CASSPWDRGTPNSPLHF	TGTGCCAGCAGTCCATGGGACAGGGGAACACCCAATTCACCCCTCCACTTT
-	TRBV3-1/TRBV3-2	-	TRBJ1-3	CATSGHYPDTIYF	TGTGCCACGTCGGGACACTATCCGGACACCATATATTTT
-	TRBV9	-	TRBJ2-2	CASTLGGTGELFF	TGTGCCAGCACCCTCGGAGGCACCGGGGAGCTGTTTTTT
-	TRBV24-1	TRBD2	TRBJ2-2	CATSDFRTSGRNGELFF	TGTGCCACCAGTGATTTTAGGACTAGCGGGAGAAACGGGGAGCTGTTTTTT
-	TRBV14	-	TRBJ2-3	CASSQESTESYTDTQYF	TGTGCCAGCAGCCAAGAATCCACAGAGTCCTACACAGATACGCAGTATTTT
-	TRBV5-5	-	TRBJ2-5	CASSNGHTQETQYF	TGTGCCAGCAGCAACGGACATACCCAAGAGACCCAGTACTTC
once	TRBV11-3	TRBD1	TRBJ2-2	CASSLVVDRALFF	TGTGCCAGCAGCTTAGTGGTCGACAGGGCCCTGTTTTTT
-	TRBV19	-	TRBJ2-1	CASSKGTAGREANIF	TGTGCCAGTAGTAAAGGGACAGCCGGGCGGGAAGCCAATATCTTC
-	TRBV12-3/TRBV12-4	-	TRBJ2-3	CASSSGSEDTQYF	TGTGCCAGCAGTTCCGGGTCTGAAGATACGCAGTATTTT
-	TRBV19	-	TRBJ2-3	CASSIGRGTDTQYF	TGTGCCAGTAGTATTGGCAGGGGTACAGATACGCAGTATTTT
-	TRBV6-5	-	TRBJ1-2	CASSPPGDRYYTF	TGTGCCAGCAGTCCTCCGGGCGACAGATACTACACCTTC
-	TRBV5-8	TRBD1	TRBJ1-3	CASSFGQEFGNTIYF	TGTGCCAGCAGCTTTGGACAGGAATTTGGAAACACCATATATTTT
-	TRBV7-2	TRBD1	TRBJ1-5	CASSFRQGDQPQHF	TGTGCCAGCAGCTTCAGGCAGGGGGACCAGCCCCAGCATTTT
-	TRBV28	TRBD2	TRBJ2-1	CASRRSGGANNEQFF	TGTGCCAGCAGGCGGAGCGGGGGGGCAAACAATGAGCAGTTCTTC
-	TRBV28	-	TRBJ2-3	CASTTGTDTQYF	TGTGCCAGTACGACCGGGACAGATACGCAGTATTTT
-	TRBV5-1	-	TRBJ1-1	CASSVATKGGAEAFF	TGTGCCAGCAGCGTAGCTACCAAGGGAGGCGCTGAAGCTTTCTTT
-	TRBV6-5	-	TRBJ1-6	CASSYSIDRRSPLHF	TGTGCCAGCAGTTACTCGATAGACAGACGTTCACCCCTCCACTTT
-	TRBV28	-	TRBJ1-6	CASGISGSGSPLHF	TGTGCCAGCGGAATCTCAGGGTCTGGCTCACCCCTCCACTTT
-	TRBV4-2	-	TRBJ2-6	CASSQDSGAGANVLTF	TGTGCCAGCAGCCAAGACTCAGGGGCTGGGGCCAACGTCCTGACTTTC
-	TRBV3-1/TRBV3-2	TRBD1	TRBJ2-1	CASSRDRAPYNEQFF	TGTGCCAGCAGCCGCGACAGGGCCCCCTACAATGAGCAGTTCTTC
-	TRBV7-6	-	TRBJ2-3	CASSPLPRAGLTTDTQYF	TGTGCCAGCAGCCCCCTTCCTCGTGCGGGTCTAACCACAGATACGCAGTATTTT
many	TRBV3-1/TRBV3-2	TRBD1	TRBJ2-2	CASSDGTGHTGELFF	TGTGCCAGCAGCGACGGGACAGGGCATACCGGGGAGCTGTTTTTT
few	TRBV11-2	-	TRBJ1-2	CASSLGAGNYGYTF	TGTGCCAGCAGCTTAGGTGCAGGGAACTATGGCTACACCTTC
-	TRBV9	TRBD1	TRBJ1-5	CASSVEGAHNQPQHF	TGTGCCAGCAGCGTAGAGGGGGCCCACAATCAGCCCCAGCATTTT
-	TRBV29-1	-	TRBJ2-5	CSVCFQVETQYF	TGCAGCGTTTGTTTCCAGGTAGAGACCCAGTACTTC
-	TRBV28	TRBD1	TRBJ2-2	CASSSTGTGAATGELFF	TGTGCCAGCAGTTCAACCGGGACAGGGGCCGCCACCGGGGAGCTGTTTTTT
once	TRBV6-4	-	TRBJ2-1	CASGLESGGEQFF	TGTGCCAGCGGACTGGAGTCCGGGGGTGAGCAGTTCTTC
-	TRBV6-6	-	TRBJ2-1	CASSWASIAYNEQFF	TGTGCCAGCAGTTGGGCTAGCATAGCCTACAATGAGCAGTTCTTC
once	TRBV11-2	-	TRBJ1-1	CASSLEPGVAAFF	TGTGCCAGCAGCTTAGAGCCAGGGGTGGCGGCTTTCTTT
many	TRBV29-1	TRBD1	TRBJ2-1	CSVERGTGVGVYNEQFF	TGCAGCGTTGAGAGAGGGACAGGGGTCGGAGTCTACAATGAGCAGTTCTTC
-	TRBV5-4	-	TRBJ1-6	CASTVRDKDSPLHF	TGTGCCAGCACAGTTCGGGACAAGGATTCACCCCTCCACTTT
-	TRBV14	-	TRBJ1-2	CASSQGPGHGVDNYGYTF	TGTGCCAGCAGCCAAGGGCCGGGACACGGAGTCGATAACTATGGCTACACCTTC
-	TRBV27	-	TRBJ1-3	CASSLTGVGSGNTIYF	TGTGCCAGCAGTTTAACGGGAGTGGGGTCTGGAAACACCATATATTTT
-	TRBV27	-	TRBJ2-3	CASSGGGSGDTQYF	TGTGCCAGCAGTGGCGGCGGAAGTGGAGATACGCAGTATTTT
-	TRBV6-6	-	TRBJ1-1	CASTIVTEAFF	TGTGCCAGCACAATAGTAACTGAAGCTTTCTTT
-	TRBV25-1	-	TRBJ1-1	CASSGSGVTEAFF	TGTGCCAGCAGTGGGTCTGGAGTCACTGAAGCTTTCTTT
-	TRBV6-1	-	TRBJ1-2	CASSETGRGGANYGYTF	TGTGCCAGCAGCGAAACAGGACGAGGGGGAGCTAACTATGGCTACACCTTC
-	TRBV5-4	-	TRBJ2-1	CASSRGGDLSTGEQFF	TGTGCCAGCAGCCGCGGAGGGGATCTCTCGACGGGGGAGCAGTTCTTC
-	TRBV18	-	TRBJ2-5	CASSPQGQETQYF	TGTGCCAGCTCACCTCAGGGCCAAGAGACCCAGTACTTC
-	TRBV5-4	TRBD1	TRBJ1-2	CASSSQGTYGYTF	TGTGCCAGCAGCTCACAGGGGACCTATGGCTACACCTTC
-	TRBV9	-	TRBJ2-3	CASSVATPGSDTQYF	TGTGCCAGCAGCGTAGCTACTCCGGGGTCAGATACGCAGTATTTT
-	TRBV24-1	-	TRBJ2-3	CATSDLSQGRGDTQYF	TGTGCCACCAGTGATTTGAGTCAGGGGAGAGGCGATACGCAGTATTTT
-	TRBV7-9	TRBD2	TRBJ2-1	CASSTGLASNEQFF	TGTGCCAGCAGCACGGGACTAGCGAGCAATGAGCAGTTCTTC
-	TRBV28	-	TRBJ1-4	CASGSAGTNEKLFF	TGTGCCAGCGGAAGCGCAGGGACTAATGAAAAACTGTTTTTT
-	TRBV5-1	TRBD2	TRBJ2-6	CASSPAGGSFGANVLTF	TGTGCCAGCAGCCCGGCGGGAGGCTCGTTTGGGGCCAACGTCCTGACTTTC
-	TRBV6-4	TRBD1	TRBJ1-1	CASTRQGESPVTEAFF	TGTGCCAGCACCCGACAGGGTGAGTCTCCGGTCACTGAAGCTTTCTTT
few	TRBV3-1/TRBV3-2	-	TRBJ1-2	CASSQGFRANYGYTF	TGTGCCAGCAGCCAAGGATTCAGGGCTAACTATGGCTACACCTTC
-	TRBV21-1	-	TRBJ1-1	CASSREAGKTEAFF	TGTGCCAGCAGCAGAGAGGCAGGGAAAACTGAAGCTTTCTTT
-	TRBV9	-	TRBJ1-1	CASSVDRSPEAFF	TGTGCCAGCAGCGTAGATAGAAGCCCTGAAGCTTTCTTT
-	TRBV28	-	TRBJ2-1	CASSLDPGGPYNGQFF	TGTGCCAGCAGTTTAGATCCCGGGGGGCCCTACAATGGGCAGTTCTTC
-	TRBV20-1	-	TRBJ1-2	CSARPGDGYTF	TGCAGTGCTAGACCAGGGGATGGCTACACCTTC
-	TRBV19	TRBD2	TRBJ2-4	CASSPVAGGALVQYF	TGTGCCAGTAGCCCGGTGGCGGGAGGTGCGTTGGTTCAGTACTTC
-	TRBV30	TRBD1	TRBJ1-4	CAWSRRTGLNEKLFF	TGTGCCTGGAGTAGGAGGACAGGGCTTAATGAAAAACTGTTTTTT
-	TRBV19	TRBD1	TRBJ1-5	CASNTGQINNQPQHF	TGTGCCAGTAACACGGGACAGATAAACAATCAGCCCCAGCATTTT